This entry features one TCR beta chain sequence. Profiling relied on immunoSEQ multiplex PCR, and the TCRdb table lists in-frame clones only, not all of them. In the table there are about 200,000 clones, more than 75% of which are singletons. V was trimmed by 4 bases and J by 4 bases, leaving 15 bases between them. Germline V gene sequence: CDR1 SGHNT, CDR2 YYREEE (reference sequence). The CDR3 extends over 14 amino acids. The data were obtained in a study of blood T cell repertoires in COVID-19. The V call is TRBV5-4, the J call TRBJ2-7, with a tentative D call TRBD2 (5 bases). The sample was PBMCs or T cells enriched from blood (not recorded which). This receptor was identified in a woman in her 40s with acute COVID-19. The CDR3 spells CASSRTDSPYEQYF. CDR3 DNA sequence: TGTGCCAGCAGCCGTACGGACTCCCCATACGAGCAGTACTTC.